The table lists the clone carrying this TCR beta chain with a few counts. Antigen unknown. The record originates from a study of cytomegalovirus exposure and HLA in healthy donors. Study in general: Across 350 to 400 genotyped donors, more than 75% landed in the Caucasian-associated ancestry cluster. Study-wide points: In a later analysis, a genetic analysis reported fewer productive-TCR N-insertions in an Asian-associated ancestry cluster than the cohort average. Sequencing depth roughly uniform across donors was assumed in presence/absence analyses.

The PCR was carried out with 60 Vbeta primers and 13 Jbeta primers. In the study's own analysis: In a later analysis, of approximately 81 million unique beta chains, around 9.9 million appeared in at least two donors. Produced via immunoSEQ multiplex PCR; TCRdb's table is partial and in-frame only. For V, J and clone size, that table is used; D and trimming come from the DNA. Of roughly 220,000 clones in the sample, approximately 80% were seen once. With 2 bases removed from V and 6 bases from J, the gap between germline ends came to 11 bases. CDR1 and CDR2 from the germline V gene are SGHTA and FQGTGA. The CDR3 extends over 15 amino acids.

The receptor's source is a man aged 25 to 40 in good health and CMV-seronegative. V gene TRBV7-3 combines with J gene TRBJ1-6; the D gene is possibly TRBD1 (5 bases). The source material was PBMCs. The CDR3 coding sequence is TGTGCCAGCAGCTTAGGGGACTTACCTAATTCACCCCTCCACTTT. It codes for CASSLGDLPNSPLHF.